The text below deals with one T cell receptor (beta chain). Per the authors' pipeline: Researchers report that nucleated cell counts were estimated from reference gene primer amplification. Produced via immunoSEQ multiplex PCR; TCRdb's table is partial and in-frame only. The D gene and trimming were derived from the DNA, and the V and J assignments and clone size from that table. Seen here are 150,000 to 200,000 clones, about 86% observed once, and the top ten hold under 9.5%. The CDR3 extends over 15 amino acids. V dropped 2 bases and J dropped 7; count of bases not matched to a gene: 3. Per germline, CDR1 MGHRA and CDR2 YSYEKL. The record originates from a study of blood T cell repertoires in COVID-19. Overall study: Spain, Italy and the United States supplied samples that represented acute and convalescent COVID-19.

The source material was peripheral blood. This chain connects TRBV4-1 to TRBJ2-1; TRBD1 aligns across 12 bases. This receptor was taken from a man in his fifties or sixties with active or convalescent COVID-19. In DNA form, the CDR3 reads TGCGCCAGCAGCCAAAGGGACAGGGGGCTTAATGAGCAGTTCTTC. Translation gives CASSQRDRGLNEQFF.